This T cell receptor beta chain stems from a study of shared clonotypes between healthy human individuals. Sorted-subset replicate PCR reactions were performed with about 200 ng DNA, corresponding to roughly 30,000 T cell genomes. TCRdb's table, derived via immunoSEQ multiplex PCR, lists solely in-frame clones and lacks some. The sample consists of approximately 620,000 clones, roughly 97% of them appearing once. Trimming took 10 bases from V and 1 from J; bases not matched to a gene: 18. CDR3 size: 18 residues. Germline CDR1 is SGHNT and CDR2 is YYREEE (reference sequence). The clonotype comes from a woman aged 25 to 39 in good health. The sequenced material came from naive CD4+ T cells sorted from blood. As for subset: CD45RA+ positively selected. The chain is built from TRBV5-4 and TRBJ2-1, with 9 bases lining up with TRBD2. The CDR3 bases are TGTGCCCCCAAAGGTATGGTAGCGGGAGAACGGTCCTACAATGAGCAGTTCTTC. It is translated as CAPKGMVAGERSYNEQFF.